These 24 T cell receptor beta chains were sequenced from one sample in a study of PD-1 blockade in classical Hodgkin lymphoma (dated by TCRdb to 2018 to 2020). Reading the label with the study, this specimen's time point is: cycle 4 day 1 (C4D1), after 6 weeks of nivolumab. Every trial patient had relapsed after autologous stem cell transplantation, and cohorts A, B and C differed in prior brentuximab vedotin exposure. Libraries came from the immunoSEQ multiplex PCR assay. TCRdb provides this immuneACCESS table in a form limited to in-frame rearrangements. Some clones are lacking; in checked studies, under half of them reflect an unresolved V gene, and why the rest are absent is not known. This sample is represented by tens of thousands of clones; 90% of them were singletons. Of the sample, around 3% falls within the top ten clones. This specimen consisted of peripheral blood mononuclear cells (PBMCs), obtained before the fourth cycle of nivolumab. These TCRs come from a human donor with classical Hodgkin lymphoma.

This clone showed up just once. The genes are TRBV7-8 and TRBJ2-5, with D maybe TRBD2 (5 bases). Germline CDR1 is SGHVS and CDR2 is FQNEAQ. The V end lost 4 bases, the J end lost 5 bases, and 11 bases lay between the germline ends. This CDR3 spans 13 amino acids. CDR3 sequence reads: CASSSGVLETQYF. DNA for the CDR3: TGTGCCAGCAGCTCCGGGGTGTTGGAGACCCAGTACTTC.

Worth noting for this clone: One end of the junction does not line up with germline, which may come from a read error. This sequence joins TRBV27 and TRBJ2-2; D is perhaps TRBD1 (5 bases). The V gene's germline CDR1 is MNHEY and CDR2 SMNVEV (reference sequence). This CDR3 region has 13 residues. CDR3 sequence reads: CAGSLSRAGELFF. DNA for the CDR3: TGTGCCGGCAGTTTGTCCAGGGCCGGGGAGCTGTTTTTT.

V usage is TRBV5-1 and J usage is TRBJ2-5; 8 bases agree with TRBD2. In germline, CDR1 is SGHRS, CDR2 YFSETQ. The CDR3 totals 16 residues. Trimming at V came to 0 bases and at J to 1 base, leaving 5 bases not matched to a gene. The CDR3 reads CASSLAAGAFQETQYF. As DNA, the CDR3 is TGCGCCAGCAGCTTGGCAGCGGGGGCCTTCCAAGAGACCCAGTACTTC. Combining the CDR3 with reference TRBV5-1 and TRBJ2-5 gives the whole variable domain KAGVTQTPRYLIKTRGQQVTLSCSPISGHRSVSWYQQTPGQGLQFLFEYFSETQRNKGNFPGRFSGRQFSNSRSEMNVSTLELGDSALYLCASSLAAGAFQETQYFGPGTRLLVL.

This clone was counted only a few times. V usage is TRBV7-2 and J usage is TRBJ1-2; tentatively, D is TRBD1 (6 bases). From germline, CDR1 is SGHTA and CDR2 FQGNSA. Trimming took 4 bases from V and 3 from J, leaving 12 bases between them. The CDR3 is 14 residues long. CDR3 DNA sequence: TGTGCCAGCAGCTCGTCACAGGGATACTATGGCTACACCTTC. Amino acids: CASSSSQGYYGYTF.

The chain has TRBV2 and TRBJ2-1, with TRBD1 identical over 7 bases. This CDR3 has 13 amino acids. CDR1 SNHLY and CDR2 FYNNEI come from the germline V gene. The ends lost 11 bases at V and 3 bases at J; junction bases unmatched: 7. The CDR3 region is CASLRDSYNEQFF. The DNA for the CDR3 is TGTGCCTCCCTCCGGGACAGCTACAATGAGCAGTTCTTC. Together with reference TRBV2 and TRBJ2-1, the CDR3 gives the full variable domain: EPEVTQTPSHQVTQMGQEVILRCVPISNHLYFYWYRQILGQKVEFLVSFYNNEISEKSEIFDDQFSVERPDGSNFTLKIRSTKLEDSAMYFCASLRDSYNEQFFGPGTRLTVL.

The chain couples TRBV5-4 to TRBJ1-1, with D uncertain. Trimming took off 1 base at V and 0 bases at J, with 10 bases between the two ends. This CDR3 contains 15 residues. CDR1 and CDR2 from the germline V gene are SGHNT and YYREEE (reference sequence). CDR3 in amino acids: CASSLLLGMNTEAFF. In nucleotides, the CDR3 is TGTGCCAGCAGCTTGCTTCTGGGAATGAACACTGAAGCTTTCTTT. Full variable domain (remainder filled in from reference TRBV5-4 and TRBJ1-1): ETGVTQSPTHLIKTRGQQVTLRCSSQSGHNTVSWYQQALGQGPQFIFQYYREEENGRGNFPPRFSGLQFPNYSSELNVNALELDDSALYLCASSLLLGMNTEAFFGQGTRLTVV.

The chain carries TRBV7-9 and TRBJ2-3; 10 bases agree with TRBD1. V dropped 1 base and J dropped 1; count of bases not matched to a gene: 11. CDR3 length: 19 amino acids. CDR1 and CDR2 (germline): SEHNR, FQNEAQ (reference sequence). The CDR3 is CASSLVVDRGPLGTDTQYF. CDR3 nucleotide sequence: TGTGCCAGCAGCTTAGTAGTTGACAGGGGGCCTCTAGGCACAGATACGCAGTATTTT.

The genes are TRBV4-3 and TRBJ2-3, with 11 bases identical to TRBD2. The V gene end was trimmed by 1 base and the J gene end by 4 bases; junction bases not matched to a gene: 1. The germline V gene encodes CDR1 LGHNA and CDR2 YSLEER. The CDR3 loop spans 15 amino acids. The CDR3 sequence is CASSQVAGGADTQYF. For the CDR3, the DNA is TGCGCCAGCAGCCAAGTAGCGGGGGGGGCAGATACGCAGTATTTT.

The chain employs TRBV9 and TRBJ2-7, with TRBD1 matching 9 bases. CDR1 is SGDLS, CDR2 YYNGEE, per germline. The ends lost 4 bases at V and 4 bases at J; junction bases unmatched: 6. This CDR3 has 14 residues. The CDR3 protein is CASSTGQGRYEQYF. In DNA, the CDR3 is TGTGCCAGCAGCACCGGACAGGGGCGATACGAGCAGTACTTC. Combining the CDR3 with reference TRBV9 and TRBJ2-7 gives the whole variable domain DSGVTQTPKHLITATGQRVTLRCSPRSGDLSVYWYQQSLDQGLQFLIQYYNGEERAKGNILERFSAQQFPDLHSELNLSSLELGDSALYFCASSTGQGRYEQYFGPGTRLTVT.

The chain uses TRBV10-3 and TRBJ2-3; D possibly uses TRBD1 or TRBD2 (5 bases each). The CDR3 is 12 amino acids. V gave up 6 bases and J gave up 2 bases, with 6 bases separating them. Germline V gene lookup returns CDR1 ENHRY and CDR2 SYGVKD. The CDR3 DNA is TGTGCCATCAGGGGACCCACAGATACGCAGTATTTT. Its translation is CAIRGPTDTQYF.

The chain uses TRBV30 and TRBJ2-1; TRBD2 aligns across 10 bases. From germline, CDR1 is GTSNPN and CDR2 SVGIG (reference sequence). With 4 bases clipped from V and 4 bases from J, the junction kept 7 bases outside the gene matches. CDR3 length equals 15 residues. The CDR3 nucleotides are TGTGCCTGGACTGTGCTAGCGGGGGTTTACAATGAGCAGTTCTTC. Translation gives CAWTVLAGVYNEQFF.

DNA for the CDR3: TGTGCCAGTAGTATCTCCGGGACAGGGGGTCCACTCACCTTC. Protein: CASSISGTGGPLTF. The chain has TRBV19 and TRBJ1-2; 11 nucleotides match TRBD1. CDR1 is LNHDA, CDR2 SQIVND, per germline (reference sequence). This CDR3 spans 14 amino acids. Trimming at V came to 3 bases and at J to 13 bases, leaving 10 bases not matched to a gene.

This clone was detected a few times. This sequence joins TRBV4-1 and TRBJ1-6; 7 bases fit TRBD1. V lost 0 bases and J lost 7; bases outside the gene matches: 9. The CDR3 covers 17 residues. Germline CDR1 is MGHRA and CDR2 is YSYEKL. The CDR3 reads CASSQEGGGYRNSPLHF. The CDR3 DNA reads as TGCGCCAGCAGCCAAGAGGGAGGGGGCTATCGGAATTCACCCCTCCACTTT.

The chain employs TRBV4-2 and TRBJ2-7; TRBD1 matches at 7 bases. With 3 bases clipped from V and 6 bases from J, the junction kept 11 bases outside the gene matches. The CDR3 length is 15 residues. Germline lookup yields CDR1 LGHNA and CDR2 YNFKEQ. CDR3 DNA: TGTGCCAGCAGCCAGTGGGGACAGACGGTATCCGAGCAGTACTTC. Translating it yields CASSQWGQTVSEQYF.

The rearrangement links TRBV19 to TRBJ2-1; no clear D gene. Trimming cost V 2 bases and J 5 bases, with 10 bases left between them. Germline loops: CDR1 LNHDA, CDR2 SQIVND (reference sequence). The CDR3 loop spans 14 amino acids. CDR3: CASSISGPHNEQFF. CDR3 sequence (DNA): TGTGCCAGTAGTATAAGTGGGCCGCACAATGAGCAGTTCTTC.

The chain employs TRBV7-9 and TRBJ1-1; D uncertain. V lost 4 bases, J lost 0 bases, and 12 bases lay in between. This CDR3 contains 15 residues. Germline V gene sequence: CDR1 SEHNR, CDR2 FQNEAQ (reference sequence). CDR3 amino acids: CASSSGGVMNTEAFF. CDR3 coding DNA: TGTGCCAGCAGCTCCGGCGGGGTCATGAACACTGAAGCTTTCTTT. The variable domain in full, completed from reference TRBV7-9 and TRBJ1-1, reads DTGVSQNPRHKITKRGQNVTFRCDPISEHNRLYWYRQTLGQGPEFLTYFQNEAQLEKSRLLSDRFSAERPKGSFSTLEIQRTEQGDSAMYLCASSSGGVMNTEAFFGQGTRLTVV.

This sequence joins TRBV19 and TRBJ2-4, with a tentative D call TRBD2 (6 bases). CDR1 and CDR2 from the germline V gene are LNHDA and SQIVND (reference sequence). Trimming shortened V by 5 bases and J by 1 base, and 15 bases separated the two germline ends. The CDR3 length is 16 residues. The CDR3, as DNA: TGTGCCAGTAGTTTCGGGGGTCGTTCGGCCAAAAACATTCAGTACTTC. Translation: CASSFGGRSAKNIQYF.

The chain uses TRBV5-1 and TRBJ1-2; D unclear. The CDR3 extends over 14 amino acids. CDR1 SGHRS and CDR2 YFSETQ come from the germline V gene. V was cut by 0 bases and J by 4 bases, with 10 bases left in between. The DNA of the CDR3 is TGCGCCAGCAGCTTGGTTAGCAGCGGCTATGGCTACACCTTC. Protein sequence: CASSLVSSGYGYTF.

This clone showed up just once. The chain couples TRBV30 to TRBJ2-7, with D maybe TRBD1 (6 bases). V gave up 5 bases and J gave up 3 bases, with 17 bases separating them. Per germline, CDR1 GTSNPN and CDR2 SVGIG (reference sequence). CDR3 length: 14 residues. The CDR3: CAWGRTVGNYEQYF. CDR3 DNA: TGTGCCTGGGGGCGGACAGTTGGGAACTACGAGCAGTACTTC.

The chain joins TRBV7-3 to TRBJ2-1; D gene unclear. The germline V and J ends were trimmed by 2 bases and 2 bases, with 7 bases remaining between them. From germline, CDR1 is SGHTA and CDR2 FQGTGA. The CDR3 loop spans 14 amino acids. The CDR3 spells CASSLAATYNEQFF. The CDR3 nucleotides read TGTGCCAGCAGCTTAGCGGCCACCTACAATGAGCAGTTCTTC.

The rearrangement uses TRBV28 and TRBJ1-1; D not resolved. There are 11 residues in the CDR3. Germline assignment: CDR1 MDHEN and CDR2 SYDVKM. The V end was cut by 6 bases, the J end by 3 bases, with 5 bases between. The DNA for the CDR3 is TGTGCCAGCAGGGTGGACACTGAAGCTTTCTTT. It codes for CASRVDTEAFF.

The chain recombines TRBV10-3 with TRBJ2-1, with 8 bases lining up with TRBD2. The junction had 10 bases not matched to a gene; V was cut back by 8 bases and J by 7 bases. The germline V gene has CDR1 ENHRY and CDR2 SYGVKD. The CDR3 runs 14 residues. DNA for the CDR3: TGTGCCATCGAGGACGGGGGGGCCTGGAATGAGCAGTTCTTC. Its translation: CAIEDGGAWNEQFF.

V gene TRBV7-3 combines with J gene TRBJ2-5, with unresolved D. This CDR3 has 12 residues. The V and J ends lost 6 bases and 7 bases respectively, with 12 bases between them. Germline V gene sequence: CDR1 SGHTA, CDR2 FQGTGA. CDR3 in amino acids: CASSFSWVTQYF. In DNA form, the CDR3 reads TGTGCCAGCAGTTTTTCGTGGGTGACCCAGTACTTC.

The CDR3 loop is CAWTTGAGNSPLHF. As DNA, the CDR3 is TGTGCCTGGACCACGGGGGCGGGGAATTCACCCCTCCACTTT. V and J are TRBV30 and TRBJ1-6, with a tentative D call TRBD1 (6 bases). The germline gives CDR1 GTSNPN, CDR2 SVGIG (reference sequence). V was trimmed by 4 bases and J by 7 bases, leaving 14 bases between them. The CDR3 contains 14 residues.